This TCR beta chain was recovered during a study of blood T cell repertoires in COVID-19. Study in general: The United States, Italy and Spain provided the acute and convalescent COVID-19 samples.

Authors' methods: Estimated nucleated cell counts came from reference gene primer amplification. Some clones are missing from TCRdb's copy, which holds only in-frame ones; the method was immunoSEQ multiplex PCR. The D gene and trimming were derived from the DNA, and the V and J assignments and clone size from that table. The sample lists under 60,000 clones, around 90% seen once, with about 6% in the top ten. This clone appeared a single time. The specimen sequenced was peripheral blood. The receptor comes from a man between 45 and 60 years old with active COVID-19.

CDR3 loop: CASSPPWETGELFF. The CDR3 DNA sequence: TGTGCCAGTAGTCCCCCCTGGGAGACCGGGGAGCTGTTTTTT. V gene TRBV19 combines with J gene TRBJ2-2; perhaps TRBD2 as D (5 bases). Germline V gives CDR1 LNHDA, CDR2 SQIVND (reference sequence). The CDR3 is made up of 14 amino acids. Trimming took off 5 bases at V and 5 bases at J, with 12 bases between the two ends.